The sequence of this T cell receptor beta chain was determined in a study of Graves' ophthalmopathy and Graves' hyperthyroidism. The CDR3 extends over 14 amino acids. V shed 6 bases, J shed 2 bases, and the junction held 7 bases outside the gene matches. Germline lookup yields CDR1 MDHEN and CDR2 SYDVKM. This clonotype qualifies as medium-sized. Its antigen remains unidentified. Amplification targeted the TCR beta CDR3 regions, with RNA transcripts as the source material. Investigators did first-round RT-PCR with HTBI primers, then second-round multiplex PCR. TCRdb itself ran the multiplex PCR reads through MiXCR, one entry per CDR3 protein. The sample includes 450,000 or so distinct CDR3 sequences, under 15% of them seen just once. Whole-study findings and limits: Detected in blood as well were most expanded thyroid clonotypes with frequency above 0.001. A model built from 13 signatures distinguished ophthalmopathy from stable hyperthyroidism with 87.88% sensitivity and approximately 80% specificity.

In this cohort, patients with other autoimmune diseases, uncontrolled infections, pregnancy or lactation were excluded. Serum thyroxine and TRAb, along with clinical symptoms, thyroid ultrasound and orbital computed tomography, were what diagnosis relied on. The source is a woman aged 25 to 45 with Graves' ophthalmopathy. Sample: blood. This chain connects TRBV28 to TRBJ2-7, with 7 bases identical to TRBD1. The CDR3 coding sequence is TGTGCCAGCAGCTCCGGGACAGTGACCTACGAGCAGTACTTC. Its protein product is CASSSGTVTYEQYF. Supplemented by reference TRBV28 and TRBJ2-7, the full variable domain reads DVKVTQSSRYLVKRTGEKVFLECVQDMDHENMFWYRQDPGLGLRLIYFSYDVKMKEKGDIPEGYSVSREKKERFSLILESASTNQTSMYLCASSSGTVTYEQYFGPGTRLTVT.